The 30 T cell receptor beta chains given below trace back to one sample, sequenced in a study of blood T cell repertoires in COVID-19. Clones were read by immunoSEQ multiplex PCR, and TCRdb kept only the in-frame ones, dropping some. The table has 300,000 to 400,000 clones, about 89% seen once; the top ten hold under 3%. The sequenced sample was peripheral blood. The receptors here all came from a woman aged 55-69 years with COVID-19, enrolled during active disease.

The rearrangement links TRBV14 to TRBJ2-5, with D hard to call. V gave up 0 bases and J gave up 5 bases, with 16 bases separating them. Germline loops: CDR1 SGHDN, CDR2 FVKESK. This CDR3 region has 16 residues. The CDR3 region has the DNA TGTGCCAGCAGCCAAGACAGTTCTTCCTGGCGGGAGACCCAGTACTTC. Translated, it gives CASSQDSSSWRETQYF.

The CDR3 is CASSQEYGGARDEQFF. CDR3 bases: TGCGCCAGCAGCCAAGAATACGGGGGGGCCAGGGATGAGCAGTTCTTC. The gene calls are TRBV4-1 and TRBJ2-1, with 8 bases identical to TRBD2. Germline CDR1 and CDR2: MGHRA and YSYEKL. V was clipped by 0 bases and J by 8 bases; unmatched bases: 9. This CDR3 region has 16 residues.

This clone was seen ten or more times. The chain carries TRBV6-5 and TRBJ2-1; 12 bases line up with TRBD1. The CDR3 consists of 15 residues. The junction had 4 bases not matched to a gene; V was cut back by 6 bases and J by 4 bases. CDR1 and CDR2 (germline): MNHEY, SVGAGI. The CDR3 here is CASRGTGGAYNEQFF. CDR3 bases: TGTGCCAGCAGGGGGACAGGGGGCGCTTACAATGAGCAGTTCTTC.

The chain employs TRBV13 and TRBJ1-2; D remains ambiguous. Trimming cost V 4 bases and J 7 bases, with 10 bases left between them. Looked up from germline, CDR1 is PRHDT and CDR2 is FYEKMQ (reference sequence). The length of the CDR3 is 12 residues. For the CDR3, the DNA is TGTGCCAGCAGCTCAGGTCCTCGTGGCTACACCTTC. Translation gives CASSSGPRGYTF.

Details on this clone: The identical CDR3 is also encoded by other nucleotide sequences in the sample. The chain is built from TRBV27 and TRBJ2-7; D gene unclear. From germline, CDR1 is MNHEY and CDR2 SMNVEV (reference sequence). V lost 2 bases, J lost 1 base, and 6 bases lay in between. The CDR3 extends over 13 amino acids. CDR3 DNA: TGTGCCAGCAGTTTAGCAGGTTCCTACGAGCAGTACTTC. The encoded protein is CASSLAGSYEQYF.

The V call is TRBV5-4, the J call TRBJ1-2; perhaps TRBD1 as D (6 bases). V was cut by 2 bases and J by 1 base, with 12 bases left in between. Germline V gene lookup returns CDR1 SGHNT and CDR2 YYREEE (reference sequence). This CDR3 is built from 15 residues. CDR3 amino acids: CASSFAGAFNYGYTF. The CDR3 coding sequence is TGTGCCAGCAGCTTTGCGGGGGCCTTTAACTATGGCTACACCTTC.

The rearrangement links TRBV3-1 (or the pseudogene TRBV3-2) to TRBJ1-2; D is unclear. CDR1 is LGHDT and CDR2 is YNNKEL in the germline V gene (reference sequence). Trimming cost V 6 bases and J 9 bases, with 26 bases left between them. CDR3 length: 16 amino acids. Written as DNA, the CDR3 is TGTGCCAGCAGTCAAAGAGGTGGTACGAACTATGGTAGCTACACCTTC. This gives the protein CASSQRGGTNYGSYTF.

The chain uses TRBV2 and TRBJ2-3; 8 bases are shared with TRBD1. Germline V CDR1 and CDR2: SNHLY, FYNNEI. There are 14 residues in the CDR3. The ends lost 5 bases at V and 2 bases at J; junction bases unmatched: 3. The CDR3 region has the DNA TGTGCCAGCAGTAGGACAGGGTCCACAGATACGCAGTATTTT. This encodes CASSRTGSTDTQYF. The whole variable domain, filled in from reference TRBV2 and TRBJ2-3, reads EPEVTQTPSHQVTQMGQEVILRCVPISNHLYFYWYRQILGQKVEFLVSFYNNEISEKSEIFDDQFSVERPDGSNFTLKIRSTKLEDSAMYFCASSRTGSTDTQYFGPGTRLTVL.

This rearrangement joins TRBV19 to TRBJ2-4; possibly TRBD1 for D (5 bases). The CDR3 totals 12 residues. CDR1 and CDR2 from the germline V gene are LNHDA and SQIVND (reference sequence). Trimming took off 5 bases at V and 7 bases at J, with 9 bases between the two ends. CDR3 DNA sequence: TGTGCCAGTAGTCCGACAGAGAACATTCAGTACTTC. Encoded protein: CASSPTENIQYF. Supplemented by reference TRBV19 and TRBJ2-4, the full variable domain reads DGGITQSPKYLFRKEGQNVTLSCEQNLNHDAMYWYRQDPGQGLRLIYYSQIVNDFQKGDIAEGYSVSREKKESFPLTVTSAQKNPTAFYLCASSPTENIQYFGAGTRLSVL.

The J gene is TRBJ2-7, the V gene TRBV5-1; maybe TRBD1 (6 bases). The CDR3 covers 12 residues. V lost 5 bases and J lost 11, with 17 bases in between. Germline-derived CDR1 and CDR2 are SGHRS and YFSETQ. CDR3 loop: CASRYDTGPEYF. Written as DNA, the CDR3 is TGCGCCAGCAGGTATGACACAGGGCCTGAGTACTTC.

The chain joins TRBV10-3 to TRBJ1-2; a possible D gene is TRBD1 (5 bases). Germline V gene data show CDR1 as ENHRY and CDR2 as SYGVKD. V was pared by 10 bases and J by 4 bases, with 13 bases between. The CDR3 has 12 residues. CDR3 in DNA: TGTGCCACCCGCTTCCAGGGCTATGGCTACACCTTC. Translation gives CATRFQGYGYTF.

V and J are TRBV15 and TRBJ2-7; D call uncertain. CDR1 is LNHNV and CDR2 is YYDKDF in the germline V gene (reference sequence). V lost 1 base and J 6 bases, leaving 10 bases between the germline ends. CDR3 length: 13 amino acids. CDR3 DNA sequence: TGTGCCACCAGCAGAGTTTGGGCGTCCGAGCAGTACTTC. This gives the protein CATSRVWASEQYF.

The sample holds a few counts of this clone. The chain links TRBV5-5 to TRBJ1-1; no reliable D call. The CDR3 consists of 14 residues. Germline loops: CDR1 SGHKS, CDR2 YYEKEE (reference sequence). Trimming shortened V by 1 base and J by 3 bases, and 10 bases separated the two germline ends. CDR3 region: CASSLYGGDTEAFF. The DNA for the CDR3 is TGTGCCAGCAGCTTGTATGGTGGAGACACTGAAGCTTTCTTT.

The chain combines TRBV7-9 with TRBJ1-2, with 7 bases fitting TRBD1. CDR1 is SEHNR and CDR2 is FQNEAQ in the germline V gene (reference sequence). This CDR3 has 16 amino acids. The trim removed 5 bases at V and 4 bases at J, leaving 13 bases unmatched. CDR3 nucleotide sequence: TGTGCCAGCAGCCTAGACAGGGCTAAGGGGGTCTATGGCTACACCTTC. This translates into CASSLDRAKGVYGYTF.

The V gene is TRBV19, the J gene TRBJ1-2, with D perhaps matching TRBD1 (6 bases). The germline V gene encodes CDR1 LNHDA and CDR2 SQIVND (reference sequence). With 8 bases removed from V and 3 bases from J, the gap between germline ends came to 19 bases. This CDR3 has 15 residues. CDR3 sequence: CASHRTDRKYYGYTF. The CDR3 DNA reads TGTGCCAGTCATCGGACAGATAGGAAATACTATGGCTACACCTTC.

The rearrangement uses TRBV28 and TRBJ2-5; 12 nucleotides agree with TRBD2. J was trimmed by 1 base and V by 5 bases; bases with no gene match: 11. Germline CDR1 reads MDHEN; CDR2 reads SYDVKM. The CDR3 length is 18 residues. CDR3 sequence (DNA): TGTGCCAGCAGTCCACCAGTCCGACTAGCGGGGGCCCAAGAGACCCAGTACTTC. Amino acid sequence: CASSPPVRLAGAQETQYF.

The chain recombines TRBV3-1 (or the pseudogene TRBV3-2) with TRBJ1-1; D is undetermined. The ends were cut back, 3 bases at V and 3 bases at J, with 5 bases in the middle. The CDR3 is 12 amino acids. The germline gives CDR1 LGHDT, CDR2 YNNKEL (reference sequence). As DNA, the CDR3 is TGTGCCAGCAGCCACCGGGACACTGAAGCTTTCTTT. Its protein is CASSHRDTEAFF.

The chain has TRBV6-1 and TRBJ1-2, with TRBD1 identical over 7 bases. The CDR3 runs to 13 residues. Germline V gives CDR1 MNHNS, CDR2 SASEGT. V lost 3 bases, J lost 6 bases, and 4 bases stayed unmatched. Written as DNA, the CDR3 is TGTGCCAGCAGTGATCTAGGGGGCGATGGCTACACCTTC. This sequence encodes CASSDLGGDGYTF.

This chain connects TRBV9 to TRBJ1-1, with 9 bases matching TRBD1. Germline V gene lookup returns CDR1 SGDLS and CDR2 YYNGEE. This CDR3 has 15 residues. Trimming cost V 2 bases and J 4 bases; bases outside gene matches: 6. The CDR3 DNA follows: TGTGCCAGCAGCGTCGGGACAGGGTTTATCACTGAAGCTTTCTTT. Amino acid sequence: CASSVGTGFITEAFF. Full variable domain (rest looked up from reference TRBV9 and TRBJ1-1): DSGVTQTPKHLITATGQRVTLRCSPRSGDLSVYWYQQSLDQGLQFLIQYYNGEERAKGNILERFSAQQFPDLHSELNLSSLELGDSALYFCASSVGTGFITEAFFGQGTRLTVV.

This chain links TRBV19 with TRBJ2-2; D might be TRBD2 (6 bases). CDR1 is LNHDA, CDR2 SQIVND, per germline (reference sequence). With 3 bases removed from V and 2 bases from J, the gap between germline ends came to 10 bases. This CDR3 comprises 15 residues. Here the CDR3 reads CASSIAGLNTGELFF. The CDR3 DNA follows: TGTGCCAGTAGTATCGCGGGACTTAACACCGGGGAGCTGTTTTTT.

This rearrangement joins TRBV5-1 to TRBJ2-1; 9 bases are shared with TRBD2. Trimming took 2 bases from V and 7 from J; bases not matched to a gene: 7. This CDR3 is built from 15 residues. In germline, CDR1 is SGHRS, CDR2 YFSETQ. CDR3 residues: CASSFLAGKGNEQFF. CDR3 sequence (DNA): TGCGCCAGCAGCTTTCTAGCGGGGAAAGGTAATGAGCAGTTCTTC.

The CDR3 here is CASSKLAGGQDTQYF. CDR3 in DNA: TGTGCCAGCAGCAAACTAGCGGGGGGGCAAGATACGCAGTATTTT. The chain employs TRBV5-4 and TRBJ2-3; 13 nucleotides agree with TRBD2. From germline, CDR1 is SGHNT and CDR2 YYREEE (reference sequence). The J segment lost 5 bases and the V segment lost 4 bases, leaving 4 bases of the junction unmatched. The CDR3 totals 15 residues.

The rearrangement links TRBV7-6 to TRBJ2-5, with a possible D match to TRBD2 (5 bases). This CDR3 is built from 13 residues. The germline V gene has CDR1 SGHVS and CDR2 FNYEAQ. V was clipped by 6 bases and J by 4 bases, with 12 bases between them. CDR3: CASSPARGETQYF. Here the CDR3 DNA reads TGTGCCAGCAGTCCCGCTCGGGGAGAGACCCAGTACTTC.

The CDR3 region is CASSPLTGQPLAKNIQYF. The CDR3 DNA reads TGTGCCAGCTCACCTCTCACTGGACAGCCACTAGCCAAAAACATTCAGTACTTC. The chain has TRBV18 and TRBJ2-4; weak D call: TRBD1 (6 bases). V lost 3 bases and J 0 bases, leaving 18 bases between the germline ends. Germline V gene lookup returns CDR1 KGHSH and CDR2 LQKENI. The CDR3 consists of 18 residues.

This clone has a single count. The rearrangement links TRBV6-6 to TRBJ1-3; the D is unclear. Trimming left V 5 bases short and J 0 bases short, with 14 bases between. Germline lookup yields CDR1 MNHNY and CDR2 SVGAGI (reference sequence). The CDR3 spans 16 residues. CDR3 loop: CASSVSLSLSGNTIYF. The CDR3 DNA is TGTGCCAGCAGTGTTAGTCTTTCACTCTCTGGAAACACCATATATTTT.

The rearrangement links TRBV10-3 to TRBJ2-7, with a weak D call TRBD2 (5 bases). The germline V gene encodes CDR1 ENHRY and CDR2 SYGVKD. The CDR3 has 16 residues. The germline V and J ends were trimmed by 3 bases and 6 bases, with 21 bases remaining between them. The CDR3 DNA follows: TGTGCCATCAGTGAAGGAGGACGGGGAGAGCCCTTCGAGCAGTACTTC. Translation gives CAISEGGRGEPFEQYF.

The chain employs TRBV5-1 and TRBJ2-7; 10 nucleotides match TRBD2. J lost 6 bases, V lost 0 bases, and 6 bases had no gene match. This CDR3 comprises 15 residues. The germline V gene encodes CDR1 SGHRS and CDR2 YFSETQ. The CDR3 region has the DNA TGCGCCAGCAGCTTGGTAGCGGGGGGTGTTCTCGAGCAGTACTTC. Residues: CASSLVAGGVLEQYF.

The chain employs TRBV6-5 and TRBJ1-5; the D gene is possibly TRBD1 (5 bases). The CDR3 totals 15 residues. Germline V CDR1 and CDR2: MNHEY, SVGAGI. Trimming removed 6 bases from V and 2 bases from J, with 14 bases in between. Here the CDR3 reads CASSPVGGGNQPQHF. DNA for the CDR3: TGTGCCAGCAGCCCCGTGGGAGGGGGCAATCAGCCCCAGCATTTT.

This clone was seen a few times. This sequence joins TRBV29-1 and TRBJ1-6, with D perhaps TRBD1 (6 bases). Germline V gene sequence: CDR1 SQVTM, CDR2 ANQGSEA. The CDR3 has 13 amino acids. Trimming stripped 5 bases from V and 7 bases from J, with 12 bases between. The CDR3 is CSVRGGENSPLHF. In DNA, the CDR3 is TGCAGCGTTAGAGGGGGAGAAAATTCACCCCTCCACTTT. The entire variable domain, with the rest obtained from reference TRBV29-1 and TRBJ1-6, is as follows: SAVISQKPSRDICQRGTSLTIQCQVDSQVTMMFWYRQQPGQSLTLIATANQGSEATYESGFVIDKFPISRPNLTFSTLTVSNMSPEDSSIYLCSVRGGENSPLHFGNGTRLTVT.

The chain uses TRBV5-6 and TRBJ2-7; 8 bases map to TRBD1. CDR1 is SGHDT, CDR2 YYEEEE, per germline. CDR3 length: 15 residues. V was pared by 2 bases and J by 1 base, with 5 bases of the junction left unmatched. CDR3 DNA: TGTGCCAGCAGCTTCACAGGGGGAAGGTCCTACGAGCAGTACTTC. Its translation is CASSFTGGRSYEQYF.